A selection of T cell receptor beta chains follows, all from one sample in a study of Ad26.COV2.S vaccination and SARS-CoV-2 variants. Assay: immunoSEQ multiplex PCR; the TCRdb copy retains only in-frame clones and omits some. Altogether roughly 380,000 clones are present, roughly 81% being singletons, with the ten largest covering roughly 3.3%. Here the sequenced sample was peripheral blood, taken in a trial of Ad26.COV2.S vaccine versus placebo. These TCRs come from a person between 18 and 65 years old who received the Ad26.COV2.S COVID-19 vaccine or a placebo. CDR3s include the opening cysteine and the closing phenylalanine or tryptophan. D genes are given only for firm matches. A clone size is listed for some rows: how often the clone was seen (once, few, many), or a class if it is expanded.

CDR3: CASSETGGNGELFF
DNA: TGCGCCAGCAGCGAGACAGGGGGCAACGGGGAGCTGTTTTTT
V: TRBV5-1
J: TRBJ2-2
size: .
D: TRBD1
length: 14

CDR3: CASSLFGAGATYEQYF
DNA: TGTGCCAGCAGCTTATTCGGTGCGGGGGCCACCTACGAGCAGTACTTC
V: TRBV7-2
J: TRBJ2-7
size: once
D: .
length: 16

CDR3: CASSTGHSGSPDEQFF
DNA: TGTGCCAGCAGCACCGGCCATAGCGGGAGTCCCGATGAGCAGTTCTTC
V: TRBV9
J: TRBJ2-1
size: once
D: TRBD2
length: 16

CDR3: CASSLTQNEQYF
DNA: TGTGCCAGCAGCCTCACTCAGAACGAGCAGTACTTC
V: TRBV3-1/TRBV3-2
J: TRBJ2-7
size: .
D: .
length: 12

CDR3: CASSLFRGSTGPLHF
DNA: TGTGCCAGCAGCTTATTCCGGGGCTCAACGGGGCCCCTCCACTTT
V: TRBV7-2
J: TRBJ1-6
size: .
D: .
length: 15

CDR3: CASSQGTGFRSPLHF
DNA: TGCGCCAGCAGCCAAGGTACAGGGTTTCGTTCACCCCTCCACTTT
V: TRBV4-3
J: TRBJ1-6
size: .
D: .
length: 15

CDR3: CACWGEKLFF
DNA: TGTGCCTGTTGGGGGGAAAAACTGTTTTTT
V: TRBV30
J: TRBJ1-4
size: .
D: .
length: 10

CDR3: CASSQGGGNEQFF
DNA: TGCGCCAGCAGCCAGGGGGGAGGAAATGAGCAGTTCTTC
V: TRBV4-3
J: TRBJ2-1
size: .
D: .
length: 13

CDR3: CAISDSGVKGSGEAFF
DNA: TGTGCCATCAGTGATTCGGGCGTAAAAGGTTCTGGTGAAGCTTTCTTT
V: TRBV10-3
J: TRBJ1-1
size: .
D: .
length: 16

CDR3: CASSSDRQLLSEKLFF
DNA: TGTGCCAGCAGTTCCGACCGACAGTTACTATCAGAAAAACTGTTTTTT
V: TRBV6-2/TRBV6-3
J: TRBJ1-4
size: .
D: .
length: 16

CDR3: CASSQAQLAGVGETQYF
DNA: TGCGCCAGCAGCCAAGCCCAGCTAGCGGGGGTAGGTGAGACCCAGTACTTC
V: TRBV4-3
J: TRBJ2-5
size: .
D: TRBD2
length: 17

CDR3: CASSPGAGGYNEQFF
DNA: TGTGCCAGCAGCCCGGGGGCAGGGGGCTACAATGAGCAGTTCTTC
V: TRBV11-3
J: TRBJ2-1
size: .
D: .
length: 15

CDR3: CASSYSVAGGHNEQFF
DNA: TGTGCCAGCAGTTACTCGGTAGCGGGAGGCCACAATGAGCAGTTCTTC
V: TRBV6-5
J: TRBJ2-1
size: .
D: TRBD2
length: 16

CDR3: CASSPPRGKETQYF
DNA: TGTGCCAGCAGCCCCCCTAGGGGGAAAGAGACCCAGTACTTC
V: TRBV9
J: TRBJ2-5
size: .
D: .
length: 14

CDR3: CAWSVWGYGEAFF
DNA: TGTGCCTGGAGTGTATGGGGATATGGTGAAGCTTTCTTT
V: TRBV30
J: TRBJ1-1
size: .
D: .
length: 13

CDR3: CASNPRTGYRDEQFF
DNA: TGTGCCAGCAACCCTCGAACAGGGTACAGGGATGAGCAGTTCTTC
V: TRBV6-6
J: TRBJ2-1
size: .
D: .
length: 15

CDR3: CASSQEPGQGATKNIQYF
DNA: TGTGCCAGCAGCCAAGAACCGGGACAGGGGGCGACCAAAAACATTCAGTACTTC
V: TRBV14
J: TRBJ2-4
size: once
D: TRBD1
length: 18

CDR3: CAWSKGQGSSPLHF
DNA: TGTGCCTGGAGTAAGGGACAGGGATCTTCACCCCTCCACTTT
V: TRBV30
J: TRBJ1-6
size: .
D: TRBD1
length: 14

CDR3: CAISQAGDSNQPQHF
DNA: TGTGCCATCTCTCAGGCAGGGGATAGCAATCAGCCCCAGCATTTT
V: TRBV10-3
J: TRBJ1-5
size: .
D: .
length: 15

CDR3: CASSRTGGYEQFF
DNA: TGCGCCAGCAGCCGGACAGGGGGATATGAGCAGTTCTTC
V: TRBV5-1
J: TRBJ2-1
size: .
D: TRBD1
length: 13

CDR3: CACGQGGGDGDTQYF
DNA: TGTGCCTGTGGGCAGGGAGGGGGAGACGGAGATACGCAGTATTTT
V: TRBV30
J: TRBJ2-3
size: .
D: .
length: 15

CDR3: CASSYTGGTEAFF
DNA: TGCGCCAGCAGCTATACAGGGGGCACTGAAGCTTTCTTT
V: TRBV5-1
J: TRBJ1-1
size: few
D: TRBD1
length: 13

CDR3: CASSFPGGGHGYTF
DNA: TGTGCCAGCAGTTTCCCAGGGGGAGGTCATGGCTACACCTTC
V: TRBV28
J: TRBJ1-2
size: .
D: TRBD1
length: 14

CDR3: CASSLTSGRLPHEQYF
DNA: TGTGCCAGCAGTCTGACTAGCGGGAGGCTCCCCCACGAGCAGTACTTC
V: TRBV28
J: TRBJ2-7
size: .
D: TRBD2
length: 16

CDR3: CASSYDSYQPQHF
DNA: TGTGCCAGCAGTTACGACAGTTATCAGCCCCAGCATTTT
V: TRBV6-2/TRBV6-3
J: TRBJ1-5
size: .
D: .
length: 13

CDR3: CASSGTRWGGYTF
DNA: TGTGCCAGCAGTGGAACCCGGTGGGGCGGCTACACCTTC
V: TRBV28
J: TRBJ1-2
size: once
D: .
length: 13

CDR3: CASSERQGQETQYF
DNA: TGTGCCAGCAGTGAAAGGCAGGGCCAAGAGACCCAGTACTTC
V: TRBV2
J: TRBJ2-5
size: few
D: .
length: 14

CDR3: CASSLTRDEQYF
DNA: TGTGCCAGCAGCTTGACCCGAGACGAGCAGTACTTC
V: TRBV5-5
J: TRBJ2-7
size: .
D: .
length: 12

CDR3: CASSPGGIAKNIQYF
DNA: TGTGCCAGCAGCCCCGGGGGCATAGCCAAAAACATTCAGTACTTC
V: TRBV6-2/TRBV6-3
J: TRBJ2-4
size: .
D: .
length: 15

CDR3: CASSLGTEAFF
DNA: TGTGCCAGCAGTTTAGGGACTGAAGCTTTCTTT
V: TRBV12-3/TRBV12-4
J: TRBJ1-1
size: .
D: .
length: 11

CDR3: CASSLVGSSGNTIYF
DNA: TGTGCCAGCAGCTTAGTTGGTAGCTCTGGAAACACCATATATTTT
V: TRBV7-2
J: TRBJ1-3
size: .
D: .
length: 15

CDR3: CASSYRGAYGYTF
DNA: TGTGCCAGCAGCTACAGGGGCGCCTATGGCTACACCTTC
V: TRBV11-2
J: TRBJ1-2
size: .
D: TRBD1
length: 13

CDR3: CASSLDSTSGGPSSYNEQFF
DNA: TGTGCCAGCAGCCTTGACTCGACTAGCGGGGGGCCGAGCTCCTACAATGAGCAGTTCTTC
V: TRBV21-1
J: TRBJ2-1
size: .
D: .
length: 20

CDR3: CAWSVVAGAYEQYF
DNA: TGTGCCTGGAGTGTGGTAGCGGGAGCCTACGAGCAGTACTTC
V: TRBV30
J: TRBJ2-7
size: .
D: TRBD2
length: 14

CDR3: CASSTTESLFYGYTF
DNA: TGTGCCAGCAGCACGACAGAGAGTCTATTCTATGGCTACACCTTC
V: TRBV7-9
J: TRBJ1-2
size: .
D: .
length: 15

CDR3: CASSNRDRVTEAFF
DNA: TGTGCCAGCAGTAACCGGGACAGGGTTACTGAAGCTTTCTTT
V: TRBV6-5
J: TRBJ1-1
size: .
D: TRBD1
length: 14

CDR3: CASSTDTTNEKLFF
DNA: TGTGCCAGCAGTACTGACACAACTAATGAAAAACTGTTTTTT
V: TRBV2
J: TRBJ1-4
size: .
D: .
length: 14

CDR3: CASSLVDYGYTF
DNA: TGTGCCAGCAGCTTAGTCGACTATGGCTACACCTTC
V: TRBV7-8
J: TRBJ1-2
size: .
D: .
length: 12

CDR3: CASSLWSGANTEAFF
DNA: TGTGCCAGCAGCTTGTGGTCAGGGGCGAACACTGAAGCTTTCTTT
V: TRBV5-5
J: TRBJ1-1
size: .
D: .
length: 15

CDR3: CASSGHGYGYTF
DNA: TGTGCCAGTAGTGGTCATGGGTATGGCTACACCTTC
V: TRBV19
J: TRBJ1-2
size: .
D: .
length: 12

CDR3: CASSFGASGRLYEQYF
DNA: TGTGCCAGCAGTTTTGGGGCTAGCGGGAGATTATACGAGCAGTACTTC
V: TRBV27
J: TRBJ2-7
size: .
D: TRBD2
length: 16

CDR3: CASSLTGFGNEKLFF
DNA: TGTGCCAGCAGCTTGACGGGGTTCGGTAATGAAAAACTGTTTTTT
V: TRBV7-9
J: TRBJ1-4
size: .
D: .
length: 15

CDR3: CASSYSVGGNEQFF
DNA: TGTGCCAGCAGTTACTCGGTCGGGGGGAATGAGCAGTTCTTC
V: TRBV6-2/TRBV6-3
J: TRBJ2-1
size: .
D: TRBD2
length: 14

CDR3: CASSLAASAEAFF
DNA: TGTGCCAGCAGCTTAGCCGCTTCCGCTGAAGCTTTCTTT
V: TRBV7-2
J: TRBJ1-1
size: few
D: .
length: 13

CDR3: CASSLAGSHEQYF
DNA: TGCGCCAGCAGCTTGGCAGGGTCCCACGAGCAGTACTTC
V: TRBV5-1
J: TRBJ2-7
size: .
D: .
length: 13

CDR3: CASSHGGFPLHF
DNA: TGTGCCAGCAGCCACGGGGGATTCCCCCTCCACTTT
V: TRBV3-1/TRBV3-2
J: TRBJ1-6
size: .
D: .
length: 12

CDR3: CASSFNGQGMGETQYF
DNA: TGCGCCAGCAGCTTCAACGGACAGGGCATGGGGGAGACCCAGTACTTC
V: TRBV5-1
J: TRBJ2-5
size: .
D: TRBD1
length: 16

CDR3: CASSLGLAEGHEQFF
DNA: TGCGCCAGCAGCTTGGGACTAGCGGAGGGGCATGAGCAGTTCTTC
V: TRBV4-3
J: TRBJ2-1
size: .
D: TRBD2
length: 15

CDR3: CASTGLTEAFF
DNA: TGTGCCAGCACCGGGCTCACTGAAGCTTTCTTT
V: TRBV7-9
J: TRBJ1-1
size: .
D: .
length: 11

CDR3: CASGERGSYNEQFF
DNA: TGTGCCAGTGGGGAGCGAGGTTCCTACAATGAGCAGTTCTTC
V: TRBV19
J: TRBJ2-1
size: .
D: .
length: 14

CDR3: CASSVTDSNQPQHF
DNA: TGTGCCAGTAGTGTAACAGATAGCAATCAGCCCCAGCATTTT
V: TRBV19
J: TRBJ1-5
size: .
D: .
length: 14

CDR3: CASSRGDPNEKLFF
DNA: TGTGCCAGCAGCCGGGGGGACCCTAATGAAAAACTGTTTTTT
V: TRBV5-4
J: TRBJ1-4
size: once
D: .
length: 14